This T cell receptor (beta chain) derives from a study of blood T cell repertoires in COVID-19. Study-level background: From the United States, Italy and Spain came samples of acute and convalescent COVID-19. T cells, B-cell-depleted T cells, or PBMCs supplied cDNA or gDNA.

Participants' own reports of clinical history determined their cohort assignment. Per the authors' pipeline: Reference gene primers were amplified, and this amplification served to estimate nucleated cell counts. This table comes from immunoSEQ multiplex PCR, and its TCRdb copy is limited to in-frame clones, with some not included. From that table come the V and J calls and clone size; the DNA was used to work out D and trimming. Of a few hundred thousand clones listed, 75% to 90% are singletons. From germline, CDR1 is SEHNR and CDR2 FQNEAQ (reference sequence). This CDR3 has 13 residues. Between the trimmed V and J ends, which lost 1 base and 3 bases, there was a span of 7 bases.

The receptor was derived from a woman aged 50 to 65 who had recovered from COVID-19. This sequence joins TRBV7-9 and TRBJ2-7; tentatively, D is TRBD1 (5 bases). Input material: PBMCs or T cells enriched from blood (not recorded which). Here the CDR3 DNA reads TGTGCCAGCAGCTTAGGACAGAACTACGAGCAGTACTTC. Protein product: CASSLGQNYEQYF.